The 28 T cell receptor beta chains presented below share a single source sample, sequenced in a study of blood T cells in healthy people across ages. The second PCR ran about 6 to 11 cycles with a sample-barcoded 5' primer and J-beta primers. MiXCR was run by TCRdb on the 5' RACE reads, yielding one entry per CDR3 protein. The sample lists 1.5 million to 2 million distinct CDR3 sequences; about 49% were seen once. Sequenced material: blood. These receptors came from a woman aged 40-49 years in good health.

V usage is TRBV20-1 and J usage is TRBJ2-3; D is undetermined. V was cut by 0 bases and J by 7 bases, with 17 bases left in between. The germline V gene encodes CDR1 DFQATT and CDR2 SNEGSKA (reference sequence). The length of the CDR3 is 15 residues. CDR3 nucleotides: TGCAGTGCTAGAGATTGGGCCACGGTTTTCAATACGCAGTATTTT. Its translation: CSARDWATVFNTQYF.

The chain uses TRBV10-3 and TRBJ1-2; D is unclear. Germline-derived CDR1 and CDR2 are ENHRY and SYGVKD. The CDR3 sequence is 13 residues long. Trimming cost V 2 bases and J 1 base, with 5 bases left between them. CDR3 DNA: TGTGCCATCAGTGAGCAGAATAACTATGGCTACACCTTC. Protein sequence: CAISEQNNYGYTF.

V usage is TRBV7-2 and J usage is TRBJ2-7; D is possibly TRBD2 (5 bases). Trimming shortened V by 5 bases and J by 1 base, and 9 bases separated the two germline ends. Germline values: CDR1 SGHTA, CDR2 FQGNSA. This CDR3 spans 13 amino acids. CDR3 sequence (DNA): TGTGCCAGCAGCGCGAGGGCTTCCTACGAGCAGTACTTC. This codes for CASSARASYEQYF.

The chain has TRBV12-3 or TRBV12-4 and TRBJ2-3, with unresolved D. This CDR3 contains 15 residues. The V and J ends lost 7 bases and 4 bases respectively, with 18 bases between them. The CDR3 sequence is CASKGKGRVADTQYF. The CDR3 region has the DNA TGTGCCAGCAAGGGTAAAGGTAGGGTAGCAGATACGCAGTATTTT.

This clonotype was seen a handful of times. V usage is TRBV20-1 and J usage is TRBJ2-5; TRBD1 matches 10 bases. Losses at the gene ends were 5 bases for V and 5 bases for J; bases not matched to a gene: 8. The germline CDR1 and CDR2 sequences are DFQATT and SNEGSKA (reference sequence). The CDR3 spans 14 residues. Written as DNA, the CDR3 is TGCAGTGCTGCTCGATCGGACAGGGGGGAGACCCAGTACTTC. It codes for CSAARSDRGETQYF.

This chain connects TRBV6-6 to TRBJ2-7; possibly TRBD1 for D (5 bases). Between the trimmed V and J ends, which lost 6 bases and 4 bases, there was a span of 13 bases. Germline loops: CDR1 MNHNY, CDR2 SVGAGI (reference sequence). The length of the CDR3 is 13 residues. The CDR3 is CASSPGPQYEQYF. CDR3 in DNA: TGTGCCAGCAGCCCAGGGCCTCAGTACGAGCAGTACTTC.

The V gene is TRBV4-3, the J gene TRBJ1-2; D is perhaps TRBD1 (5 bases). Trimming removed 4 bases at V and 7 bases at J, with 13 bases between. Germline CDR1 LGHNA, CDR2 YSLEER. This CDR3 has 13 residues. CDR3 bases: TGCGCCAGCAGCCCCACTAGGACATCTGGCTACACCTTC. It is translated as CASSPTRTSGYTF.

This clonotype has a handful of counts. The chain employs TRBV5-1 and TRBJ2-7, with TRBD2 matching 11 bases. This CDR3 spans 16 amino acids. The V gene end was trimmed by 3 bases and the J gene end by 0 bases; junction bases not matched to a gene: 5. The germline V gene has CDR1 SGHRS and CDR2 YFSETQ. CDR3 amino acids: CASSSTSGAPSYEQYF. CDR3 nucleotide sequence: TGCGCCAGCAGCTCGACTAGCGGGGCACCCTCCTACGAGCAGTACTTC.

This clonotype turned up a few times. CDR3 residues: CASSLGETGLQETQYF. The CDR3 DNA reads TGTGCCAGCAGTTTAGGGGAAACCGGCCTACAAGAGACCCAGTACTTC. The rearrangement uses TRBV28 and TRBJ2-5; D uncertain. The CDR3 is made up of 16 amino acids. The V end lost 2 bases, the J end lost 2 bases, and 15 bases lay between the germline ends. CDR1 and CDR2 (germline): MDHEN, SYDVKM.

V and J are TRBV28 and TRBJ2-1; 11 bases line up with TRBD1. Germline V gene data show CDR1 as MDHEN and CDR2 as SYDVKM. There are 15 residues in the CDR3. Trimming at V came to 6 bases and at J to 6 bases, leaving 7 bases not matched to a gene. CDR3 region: CASRFGTGGSNEQFF. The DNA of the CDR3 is TGTGCCAGCAGGTTCGGGACAGGGGGTTCCAATGAGCAGTTCTTC.

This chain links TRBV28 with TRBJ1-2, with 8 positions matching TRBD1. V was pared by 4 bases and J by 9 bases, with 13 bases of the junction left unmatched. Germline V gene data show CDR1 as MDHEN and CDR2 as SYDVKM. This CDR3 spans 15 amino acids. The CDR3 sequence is CASSSMGQVARSYTF. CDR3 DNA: TGTGCCAGCAGTTCCATGGGACAGGTGGCGAGGAGCTACACCTTC.

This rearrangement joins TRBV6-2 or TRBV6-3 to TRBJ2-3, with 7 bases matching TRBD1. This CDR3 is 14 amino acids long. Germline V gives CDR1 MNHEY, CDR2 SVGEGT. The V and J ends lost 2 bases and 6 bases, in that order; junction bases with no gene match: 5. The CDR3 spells CASSYRDSSDTQYF. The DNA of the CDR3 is TGTGCCAGCAGTTACCGGGACAGTAGCGATACGCAGTATTTT.

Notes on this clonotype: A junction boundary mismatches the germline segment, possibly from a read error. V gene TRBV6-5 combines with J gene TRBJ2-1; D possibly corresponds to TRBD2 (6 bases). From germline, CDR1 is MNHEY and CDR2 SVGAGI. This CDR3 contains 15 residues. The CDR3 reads CASKRRRDSDNEQFF. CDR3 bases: TGTGCCAGCAAACGCCGCCGGGACTCCGACAATGAGCAGTTCTTC.

The CDR3 nucleotides read TGCAGTGCTAGCGGCGGGGCTAGCGGGAGGTGGGAGACCCAGTACTTC. As protein: CSASGGASGRWETQYF. J is TRBJ2-5 and V is TRBV20-1, with 11 nucleotides matching TRBD2. Germline CDR1 and CDR2: DFQATT and SNEGSKA (reference sequence). The CDR3 length is 16 residues. Trimming at V came to 3 bases and at J to 5 bases, leaving 11 bases not matched to a gene.

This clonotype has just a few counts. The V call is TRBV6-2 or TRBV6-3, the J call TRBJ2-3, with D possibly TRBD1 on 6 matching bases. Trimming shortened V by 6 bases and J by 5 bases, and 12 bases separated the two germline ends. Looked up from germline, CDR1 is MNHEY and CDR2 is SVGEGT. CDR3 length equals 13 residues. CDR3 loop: CASSRQAGDTQYF. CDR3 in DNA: TGTGCCAGCAGCCGACAGGCTGGAGATACGCAGTATTTT.

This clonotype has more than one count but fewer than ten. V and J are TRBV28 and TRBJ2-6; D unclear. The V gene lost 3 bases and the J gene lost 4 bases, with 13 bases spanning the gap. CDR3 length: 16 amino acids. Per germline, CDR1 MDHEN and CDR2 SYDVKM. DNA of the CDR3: TGTGCCAGCAGTTTCCGTTGGTTGAAGGGGGCCAACGTCCTGACTTTC. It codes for CASSFRWLKGANVLTF.

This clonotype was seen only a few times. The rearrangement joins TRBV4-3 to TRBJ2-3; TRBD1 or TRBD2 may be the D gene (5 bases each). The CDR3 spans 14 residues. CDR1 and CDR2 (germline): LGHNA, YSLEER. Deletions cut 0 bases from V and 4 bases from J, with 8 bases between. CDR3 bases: TGCGCCAGCAGCCAAGAACGAGGGGCAGATACGCAGTATTTT. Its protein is CASSQERGADTQYF.

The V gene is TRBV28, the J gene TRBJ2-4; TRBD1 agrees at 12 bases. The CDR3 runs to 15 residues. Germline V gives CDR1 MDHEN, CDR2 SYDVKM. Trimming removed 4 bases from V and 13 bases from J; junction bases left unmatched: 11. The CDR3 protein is CASSSAGTGGFKQYF. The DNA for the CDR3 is TGTGCCAGCAGTTCTGCCGGGACAGGGGGCTTTAAGCAGTACTTC.

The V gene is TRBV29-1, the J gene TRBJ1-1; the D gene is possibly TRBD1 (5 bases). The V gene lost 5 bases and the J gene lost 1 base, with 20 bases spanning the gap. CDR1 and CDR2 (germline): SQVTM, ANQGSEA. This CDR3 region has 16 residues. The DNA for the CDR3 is TGCAGCGTTCCGCCTGGGGCCGGCCGGGGGAACACTGAAGCTTTCTTT. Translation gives CSVPPGAGRGNTEAFF.

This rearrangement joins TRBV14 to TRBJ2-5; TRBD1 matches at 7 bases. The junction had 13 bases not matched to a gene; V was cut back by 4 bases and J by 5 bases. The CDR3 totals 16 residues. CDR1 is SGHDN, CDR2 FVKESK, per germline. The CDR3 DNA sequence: TGTGCCAGCAGCCTAACAGGGGACCCGAACGGGGAGACCCAGTACTTC. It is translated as CASSLTGDPNGETQYF.

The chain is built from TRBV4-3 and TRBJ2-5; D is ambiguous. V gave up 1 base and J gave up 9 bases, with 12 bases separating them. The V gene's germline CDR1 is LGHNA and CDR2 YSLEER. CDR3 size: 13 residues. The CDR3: CASSQGERTAQYF. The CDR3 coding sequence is TGCGCCAGCAGCCAAGGCGAGAGGACGGCCCAGTACTTC.

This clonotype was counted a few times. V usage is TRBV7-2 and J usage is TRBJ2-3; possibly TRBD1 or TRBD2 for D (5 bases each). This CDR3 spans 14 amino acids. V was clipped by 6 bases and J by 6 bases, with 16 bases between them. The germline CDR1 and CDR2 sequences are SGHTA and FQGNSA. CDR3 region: CASRPGPGQDTQYF. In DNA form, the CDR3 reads TGTGCCAGCAGACCGGGACCAGGGCAGGATACGCAGTATTTT.

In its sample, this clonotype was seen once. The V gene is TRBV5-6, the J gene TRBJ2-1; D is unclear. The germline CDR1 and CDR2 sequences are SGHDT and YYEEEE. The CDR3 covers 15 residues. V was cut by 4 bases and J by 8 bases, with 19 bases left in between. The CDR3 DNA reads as TGTGCCAGCAGCCTAAGATCTAGGGTGGGCCATGAGCAGTTCTTC. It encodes CASSLRSRVGHEQFF.

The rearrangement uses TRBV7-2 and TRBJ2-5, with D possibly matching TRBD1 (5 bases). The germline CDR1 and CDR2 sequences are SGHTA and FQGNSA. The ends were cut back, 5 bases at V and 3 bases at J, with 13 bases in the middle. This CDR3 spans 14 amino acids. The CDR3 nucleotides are TGTGCCAGCAGCCCAGGGTTCCAAGAAGAGACCCAGTACTTC. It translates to CASSPGFQEETQYF.

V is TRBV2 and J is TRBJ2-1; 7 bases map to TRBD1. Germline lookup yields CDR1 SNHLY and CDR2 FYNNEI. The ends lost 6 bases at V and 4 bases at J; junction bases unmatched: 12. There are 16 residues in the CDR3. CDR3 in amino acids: CASSPSWDRAYNEQFF. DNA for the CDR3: TGTGCCAGCAGCCCATCTTGGGACAGAGCATACAATGAGCAGTTCTTC.

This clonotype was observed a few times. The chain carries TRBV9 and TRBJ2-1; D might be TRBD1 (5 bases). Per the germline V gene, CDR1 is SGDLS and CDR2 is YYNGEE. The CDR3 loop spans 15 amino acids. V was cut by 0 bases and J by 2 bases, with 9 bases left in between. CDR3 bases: TGTGCCAGCAGCGTAGAACAGGATACCTACAATGAGCAGTTCTTC. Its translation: CASSVEQDTYNEQFF.

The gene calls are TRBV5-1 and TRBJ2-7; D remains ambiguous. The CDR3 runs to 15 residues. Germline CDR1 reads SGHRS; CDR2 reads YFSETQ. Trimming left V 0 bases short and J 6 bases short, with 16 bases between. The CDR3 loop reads CASSLAVGKASEQYF. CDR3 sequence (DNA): TGCGCCAGCAGCTTGGCTGTGGGGAAAGCTTCCGAGCAGTACTTC.

The CDR3 DNA sequence: TGCGCCAGCAGATCAGTGGGGGGAATAACCTACGAGCAGTACTTC. It encodes CASRSVGGITYEQYF. The rearrangement joins TRBV5-1 to TRBJ2-7; a possible D gene is TRBD2 (6 bases). CDR3 length: 15 amino acids. The germline V gene encodes CDR1 SGHRS and CDR2 YFSETQ. V dropped 5 bases and J dropped 2 bases, with 17 bases sitting between them.